This T cell receptor beta chain stems from a study of blood T cells in healthy people across ages. Findings and caveats of the study: Long-lived donors exceeded aged donors in naive CD4+ cells and diversity.

The CDR3 sequence is 15 residues long. Germline CDR1 SGHTA, CDR2 FQGNSA. The V and J ends lost 0 bases and 10 bases respectively, with 16 bases between them. Next came a second PCR, run for about 7 to 11 cycles, which used a sample-barcoded 5' primer along with a J-beta primer mix. TCRdb re-derived calls from the 5' RACE reads in MiXCR, one entry per CDR3 protein. The sample lists around 970,000 distinct CDR3 sequences, roughly 51% occurring once. A note on this clonotype: The antigen remains undetermined.

The amount of total RNA extracted per sample was at least 5.5 micrograms. The sequencing input was blood. This clonotype was sampled from a woman between 55 and 75 years old in good health. The chain links TRBV7-2 to TRBJ2-4, with D tentatively TRBD1 (6 bases). The CDR3 nucleotides are TGTGCCAGCAGCTTAGCGGGAGCCAGACAGGCTATTCAGTACTTC. This sequence encodes CASSLAGARQAIQYF.